This TCR beta chain was captured by sequencing in a study of blood T cell repertoires in COVID-19. On the study more broadly: Acute and convalescent COVID-19 specimens originated in the United States, Italy and Spain.

Recruited during active infection, patients (from Seattle) were subsequently followed longitudinally. CDR3 length: 15 amino acids. Per germline, CDR1 SGHDN and CDR2 FVKESK. J lost 3 bases, V lost 5 bases, and 2 bases had no gene match. Measured with immunoSEQ multiplex PCR; TCRdb has only the in-frame clones, and not every one. This table holds some 120,000 clones, approximately 85% found once. Sample: peripheral blood. The chain is built from TRBV14 and TRBJ2-3; 13 bases agree with TRBD2. This receptor was taken from a woman older than 75 with COVID-19, enrolled during active disease. Here the CDR3 reads CASSWTSGRTDTQYF. The CDR3 DNA follows: TGTGCCAGCAGCTGGACTAGCGGGAGAACAGATACGCAGTATTTT.